The rows below give T cell receptor beta chains drawn from one sample of a study of siplizumab effects on memory and regulatory T cells. TCRdb keeps only in-frame clones here, not all; method: immunoSEQ multiplex PCR. The sample shows about 15,000 clones, approximately 45% of them seen only once. Their antigens remain unidentified. The specimen was CFSE-low (dividing) CD4+ T cells sorted from an allogeneic mixed lymphocyte reaction. The source is a human donor in good health; the cells came from an allogeneic mixed lymphocyte reaction. Some clones in this sample may be carry-over from other donors' samples. The CDR3 runs from the conserved cysteine through the conserved F or W. Fields, in order: clone size, D gene, V gene, CDR3 length, J gene, CDR3 protein, CDR3 DNA. A D gene is named only where the DNA matches it firmly. The size entry is marked missing in some rows and otherwise reads once, few, many or a size class.

>few|TRBD1|TRBV27|15|TRBJ1-2
CASSSGTARRYGYTF
TGTGCCAGCAGTTCCGGGACAGCCCGTCGCTATGGCTACACCTTC
>-|-|TRBV7-9|13|TRBJ1-1
CASSPSIGSEAFF
TGTGCCAGCAGCCCATCTATAGGGTCTGAAGCTTTCTTT
>few|-|TRBV12-1|10|TRBJ2-1
CAISHNEQFF
TGTGCCATCAGCCACAATGAGCAGTTCTTC
>-|TRBD1|TRBV14|13|TRBJ1-1
CASSQAGGTEAFF
TGTGCCAGCAGCCAAGCAGGGGGCACTGAAGCTTTCTTT
>-|-|TRBV6-4|13|TRBJ2-3
CASRETGTDTQYF
TGTGCCAGTCGGGAGACCGGCACAGATACGCAGTATTTT
>-|TRBD2|TRBV5-4|16|TRBJ2-3
CASSVGLGSRTDTQYF
TGTGCCAGCAGCGTAGGACTAGGATCGAGGACAGATACGCAGTATTTT
>-|TRBD1|TRBV6-1|15|TRBJ1-5
CASSEWGQSNQPQHF
TGTGCCAGCAGTGAGTGGGGACAGAGCAATCAGCCCCAGCATTTT
>-|TRBD1|TRBV10-3|18|TRBJ1-1
CAISESSTGVIMNTEAFF
TGTGCCATCAGTGAATCCTCGACAGGGGTTATCATGAACACTGAAGCTTTCTTT
>-|-|TRBV10-2|14|TRBJ1-5
CASSFSGGGQPQHF
TGCGCCAGCAGCTTTTCGGGGGGAGGTCAGCCCCAGCATTTT
>once|-|TRBV11-2|16|TRBJ1-1
CASSFYGSRGTIEAFF
TGTGCCAGCAGCTTTTACGGGAGTCGGGGGACAATTGAAGCTTTCTTT
>many|-|TRBV9|12|TRBJ2-7
CASSVVGYEQYF
TGTGCCAGCAGCGTAGTTGGGTACGAGCAGTACTTC
>-|-|TRBV7-9|11|TRBJ2-1
CARGSYNEQFF
TGTGCCAGGGGCTCCTACAATGAGCAGTTCTTC
>-|TRBD1|TRBV5-1|15|TRBJ1-2
CASPLRTGDSYGYTF
TGCGCCAGCCCGCTACGGACAGGGGATAGCTATGGCTACACCTTC
>-|-|TRBV7-9|14|TRBJ1-2
CASSLVLGGQGYTF
TGTGCCAGCAGCTTAGTTCTGGGGGGCCAGGGCTACACCTTC
>-|-|TRBV15|12|TRBJ1-4
CATSPGYEKLFF
TGTGCCACCAGCCCAGGGTATGAAAAACTGTTTTTT
>few|-|TRBV18|15|TRBJ1-1
CASSPVYRENTEAFF
TGTGCCAGCTCACCTGTTTACAGGGAGAACACTGAAGCTTTCTTT
>-|-|TRBV7-9|14|TRBJ2-3
CASSLAGTGDTQYF
TGTGCCAGCAGCTTAGCCGGGACGGGGGATACGCAGTATTTT